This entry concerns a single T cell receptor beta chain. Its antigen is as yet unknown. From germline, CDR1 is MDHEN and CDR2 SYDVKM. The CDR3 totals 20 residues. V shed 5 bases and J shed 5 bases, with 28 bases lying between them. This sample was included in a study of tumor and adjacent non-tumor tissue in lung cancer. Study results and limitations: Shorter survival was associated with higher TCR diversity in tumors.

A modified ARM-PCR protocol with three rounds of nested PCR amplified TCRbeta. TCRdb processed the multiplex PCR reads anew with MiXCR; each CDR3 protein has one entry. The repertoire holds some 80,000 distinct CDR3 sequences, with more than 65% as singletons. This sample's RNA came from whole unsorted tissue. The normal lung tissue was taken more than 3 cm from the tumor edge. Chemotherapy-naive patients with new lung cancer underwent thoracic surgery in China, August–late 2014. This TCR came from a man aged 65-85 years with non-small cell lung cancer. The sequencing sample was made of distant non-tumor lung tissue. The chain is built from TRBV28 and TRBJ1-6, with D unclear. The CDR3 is CASSHTWHFYHNFDNSPLHF. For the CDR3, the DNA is TGTGCCAGCAGTCATACCTGGCATTTTTATCATAACTTCGATAATTCACCCCTCCACTTT.